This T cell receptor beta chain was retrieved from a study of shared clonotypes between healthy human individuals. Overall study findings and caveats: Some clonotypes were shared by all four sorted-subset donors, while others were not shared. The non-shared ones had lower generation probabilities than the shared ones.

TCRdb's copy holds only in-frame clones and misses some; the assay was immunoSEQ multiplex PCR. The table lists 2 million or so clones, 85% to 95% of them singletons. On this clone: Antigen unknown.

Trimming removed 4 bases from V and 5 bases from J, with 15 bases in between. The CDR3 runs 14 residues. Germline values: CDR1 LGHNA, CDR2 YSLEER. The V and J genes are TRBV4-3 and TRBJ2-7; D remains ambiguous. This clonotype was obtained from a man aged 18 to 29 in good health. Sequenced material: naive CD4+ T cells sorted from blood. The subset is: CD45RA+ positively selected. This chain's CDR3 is CASSPRVPWDEQYF. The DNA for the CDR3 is TGCGCCAGCAGCCCTCGGGTCCCGTGGGACGAGCAGTACTTC.